These T cell receptor beta chains were read from a single sample in a study of blood T cell repertoires in COVID-19. The method was immunoSEQ multiplex PCR; TCRdb's version includes in-frame clones alone and lacks a portion of them. The repertoire has roughly 350,000 clones, roughly 90% of them found once; the top ten carry around 20%. Sequencing was done on a sample of PBMCs or T cells enriched from blood (not recorded which). These receptors were taken from a woman aged 25-40 years who had recovered from COVID-19. CDR3s include the opening cysteine and the closing phenylalanine or tryptophan.

CASSQWVSGGALIDNEQFF TRBV3-1/TRBV3-2
CASSARGAGEGDTQYF TRBV7-9
CASSLVLTPGTGGYNEQFF TRBV5-8
CATGTGQGREKLFF TRBV15
CASSSRGEQYF TRBV6-5
CSALGTPSTDTQYF TRBV29-1
CASSDRGPGELFF TRBV6-1
CASSLYGQGSYEQYF TRBV11-3
CASSWTGGGNQPQHF TRBV28
CASSLDPPAGDTQYF TRBV28
CASLTERGKTYEQYF TRBV28
CASSLGGRALDEQFF TRBV7-2
CASSDRGLNTEAFF TRBV5-1
CASSLGQGDYGYTF TRBV11-2
CASSFGQGAGQPQHF TRBV7-2
CASSLYQGRKLFF TRBV28
CASSYSTGGGEKLFF TRBV6-2/TRBV6-3
CASSQETAAGNTGELFF TRBV4-3
CASSSDSRFGGIGYTF TRBV7-6
CASSQEGGRTSGNNEQFF TRBV4-1
CASSSIAGGPNEQYF TRBV11-2
CASRLDSSYEQYF TRBV5-4
CASSPGYGYTF TRBV28
CASSQYRVVGWTEAFF TRBV18
CASRLPGVSNQPQHF TRBV21-1
CASSLARTNSPLHF TRBV5-6
CASSQVASGGHEQYF TRBV3-1/TRBV3-2
CASSPESSSGQGSGNTIYF TRBV9
CASSLGGVPDTQYF TRBV18
CATSDLGDTPGDTEAFF TRBV24-1
CASRPGQADVGYTF TRBV28
CASSPSVGQDTTGELFF TRBV5-1
CASCEGGVNTEAFF TRBV28
CASSLWTGSSYNEQFF TRBV5-1
CASTYFDRGGEAFF TRBV2
CASSIRALARGAEKLFF TRBV19
CASNSGTGVYSNQPQHF TRBV19
CASSLEGHSGNTIYF TRBV5-5
CASSGQSTDTQYF TRBV28
CASSSLTSGRAKTDTQYF TRBV28
CASSQRPSGLAGFRETQYF TRBV3-1/TRBV3-2
CASSTHENRLRTDSDTQYF TRBV5-6